Given below is one TCR beta chain in context. Sequencing used immunoSEQ multiplex PCR; TCRdb keeps in-frame clones, though not all of them. The sample holds 200,000 to 250,000 clones, 70% to 90% seen once. These data belong to a study of blood T cell repertoires in COVID-19. The CDR3 runs 16 residues. After removal of 4 bases from V and 3 bases from J, the junction contained 4 bases not matched to a gene. Germline CDR1 and CDR2: LGHDT and YNNKEL (reference sequence). The sequenced sample consisted of peripheral blood. This sequence joins TRBV3-1 (or the pseudogene TRBV3-2) and TRBJ1-4; 11 bases line up with TRBD1. The clonotype comes from a woman in her seventies with active or convalescent COVID-19. The CDR3 sequence: CASSPGQGAANEKLFF. Here the CDR3 DNA reads TGTGCCAGCAGCCCAGGACAGGGGGCTGCTAATGAAAAACTGTTTTTT.